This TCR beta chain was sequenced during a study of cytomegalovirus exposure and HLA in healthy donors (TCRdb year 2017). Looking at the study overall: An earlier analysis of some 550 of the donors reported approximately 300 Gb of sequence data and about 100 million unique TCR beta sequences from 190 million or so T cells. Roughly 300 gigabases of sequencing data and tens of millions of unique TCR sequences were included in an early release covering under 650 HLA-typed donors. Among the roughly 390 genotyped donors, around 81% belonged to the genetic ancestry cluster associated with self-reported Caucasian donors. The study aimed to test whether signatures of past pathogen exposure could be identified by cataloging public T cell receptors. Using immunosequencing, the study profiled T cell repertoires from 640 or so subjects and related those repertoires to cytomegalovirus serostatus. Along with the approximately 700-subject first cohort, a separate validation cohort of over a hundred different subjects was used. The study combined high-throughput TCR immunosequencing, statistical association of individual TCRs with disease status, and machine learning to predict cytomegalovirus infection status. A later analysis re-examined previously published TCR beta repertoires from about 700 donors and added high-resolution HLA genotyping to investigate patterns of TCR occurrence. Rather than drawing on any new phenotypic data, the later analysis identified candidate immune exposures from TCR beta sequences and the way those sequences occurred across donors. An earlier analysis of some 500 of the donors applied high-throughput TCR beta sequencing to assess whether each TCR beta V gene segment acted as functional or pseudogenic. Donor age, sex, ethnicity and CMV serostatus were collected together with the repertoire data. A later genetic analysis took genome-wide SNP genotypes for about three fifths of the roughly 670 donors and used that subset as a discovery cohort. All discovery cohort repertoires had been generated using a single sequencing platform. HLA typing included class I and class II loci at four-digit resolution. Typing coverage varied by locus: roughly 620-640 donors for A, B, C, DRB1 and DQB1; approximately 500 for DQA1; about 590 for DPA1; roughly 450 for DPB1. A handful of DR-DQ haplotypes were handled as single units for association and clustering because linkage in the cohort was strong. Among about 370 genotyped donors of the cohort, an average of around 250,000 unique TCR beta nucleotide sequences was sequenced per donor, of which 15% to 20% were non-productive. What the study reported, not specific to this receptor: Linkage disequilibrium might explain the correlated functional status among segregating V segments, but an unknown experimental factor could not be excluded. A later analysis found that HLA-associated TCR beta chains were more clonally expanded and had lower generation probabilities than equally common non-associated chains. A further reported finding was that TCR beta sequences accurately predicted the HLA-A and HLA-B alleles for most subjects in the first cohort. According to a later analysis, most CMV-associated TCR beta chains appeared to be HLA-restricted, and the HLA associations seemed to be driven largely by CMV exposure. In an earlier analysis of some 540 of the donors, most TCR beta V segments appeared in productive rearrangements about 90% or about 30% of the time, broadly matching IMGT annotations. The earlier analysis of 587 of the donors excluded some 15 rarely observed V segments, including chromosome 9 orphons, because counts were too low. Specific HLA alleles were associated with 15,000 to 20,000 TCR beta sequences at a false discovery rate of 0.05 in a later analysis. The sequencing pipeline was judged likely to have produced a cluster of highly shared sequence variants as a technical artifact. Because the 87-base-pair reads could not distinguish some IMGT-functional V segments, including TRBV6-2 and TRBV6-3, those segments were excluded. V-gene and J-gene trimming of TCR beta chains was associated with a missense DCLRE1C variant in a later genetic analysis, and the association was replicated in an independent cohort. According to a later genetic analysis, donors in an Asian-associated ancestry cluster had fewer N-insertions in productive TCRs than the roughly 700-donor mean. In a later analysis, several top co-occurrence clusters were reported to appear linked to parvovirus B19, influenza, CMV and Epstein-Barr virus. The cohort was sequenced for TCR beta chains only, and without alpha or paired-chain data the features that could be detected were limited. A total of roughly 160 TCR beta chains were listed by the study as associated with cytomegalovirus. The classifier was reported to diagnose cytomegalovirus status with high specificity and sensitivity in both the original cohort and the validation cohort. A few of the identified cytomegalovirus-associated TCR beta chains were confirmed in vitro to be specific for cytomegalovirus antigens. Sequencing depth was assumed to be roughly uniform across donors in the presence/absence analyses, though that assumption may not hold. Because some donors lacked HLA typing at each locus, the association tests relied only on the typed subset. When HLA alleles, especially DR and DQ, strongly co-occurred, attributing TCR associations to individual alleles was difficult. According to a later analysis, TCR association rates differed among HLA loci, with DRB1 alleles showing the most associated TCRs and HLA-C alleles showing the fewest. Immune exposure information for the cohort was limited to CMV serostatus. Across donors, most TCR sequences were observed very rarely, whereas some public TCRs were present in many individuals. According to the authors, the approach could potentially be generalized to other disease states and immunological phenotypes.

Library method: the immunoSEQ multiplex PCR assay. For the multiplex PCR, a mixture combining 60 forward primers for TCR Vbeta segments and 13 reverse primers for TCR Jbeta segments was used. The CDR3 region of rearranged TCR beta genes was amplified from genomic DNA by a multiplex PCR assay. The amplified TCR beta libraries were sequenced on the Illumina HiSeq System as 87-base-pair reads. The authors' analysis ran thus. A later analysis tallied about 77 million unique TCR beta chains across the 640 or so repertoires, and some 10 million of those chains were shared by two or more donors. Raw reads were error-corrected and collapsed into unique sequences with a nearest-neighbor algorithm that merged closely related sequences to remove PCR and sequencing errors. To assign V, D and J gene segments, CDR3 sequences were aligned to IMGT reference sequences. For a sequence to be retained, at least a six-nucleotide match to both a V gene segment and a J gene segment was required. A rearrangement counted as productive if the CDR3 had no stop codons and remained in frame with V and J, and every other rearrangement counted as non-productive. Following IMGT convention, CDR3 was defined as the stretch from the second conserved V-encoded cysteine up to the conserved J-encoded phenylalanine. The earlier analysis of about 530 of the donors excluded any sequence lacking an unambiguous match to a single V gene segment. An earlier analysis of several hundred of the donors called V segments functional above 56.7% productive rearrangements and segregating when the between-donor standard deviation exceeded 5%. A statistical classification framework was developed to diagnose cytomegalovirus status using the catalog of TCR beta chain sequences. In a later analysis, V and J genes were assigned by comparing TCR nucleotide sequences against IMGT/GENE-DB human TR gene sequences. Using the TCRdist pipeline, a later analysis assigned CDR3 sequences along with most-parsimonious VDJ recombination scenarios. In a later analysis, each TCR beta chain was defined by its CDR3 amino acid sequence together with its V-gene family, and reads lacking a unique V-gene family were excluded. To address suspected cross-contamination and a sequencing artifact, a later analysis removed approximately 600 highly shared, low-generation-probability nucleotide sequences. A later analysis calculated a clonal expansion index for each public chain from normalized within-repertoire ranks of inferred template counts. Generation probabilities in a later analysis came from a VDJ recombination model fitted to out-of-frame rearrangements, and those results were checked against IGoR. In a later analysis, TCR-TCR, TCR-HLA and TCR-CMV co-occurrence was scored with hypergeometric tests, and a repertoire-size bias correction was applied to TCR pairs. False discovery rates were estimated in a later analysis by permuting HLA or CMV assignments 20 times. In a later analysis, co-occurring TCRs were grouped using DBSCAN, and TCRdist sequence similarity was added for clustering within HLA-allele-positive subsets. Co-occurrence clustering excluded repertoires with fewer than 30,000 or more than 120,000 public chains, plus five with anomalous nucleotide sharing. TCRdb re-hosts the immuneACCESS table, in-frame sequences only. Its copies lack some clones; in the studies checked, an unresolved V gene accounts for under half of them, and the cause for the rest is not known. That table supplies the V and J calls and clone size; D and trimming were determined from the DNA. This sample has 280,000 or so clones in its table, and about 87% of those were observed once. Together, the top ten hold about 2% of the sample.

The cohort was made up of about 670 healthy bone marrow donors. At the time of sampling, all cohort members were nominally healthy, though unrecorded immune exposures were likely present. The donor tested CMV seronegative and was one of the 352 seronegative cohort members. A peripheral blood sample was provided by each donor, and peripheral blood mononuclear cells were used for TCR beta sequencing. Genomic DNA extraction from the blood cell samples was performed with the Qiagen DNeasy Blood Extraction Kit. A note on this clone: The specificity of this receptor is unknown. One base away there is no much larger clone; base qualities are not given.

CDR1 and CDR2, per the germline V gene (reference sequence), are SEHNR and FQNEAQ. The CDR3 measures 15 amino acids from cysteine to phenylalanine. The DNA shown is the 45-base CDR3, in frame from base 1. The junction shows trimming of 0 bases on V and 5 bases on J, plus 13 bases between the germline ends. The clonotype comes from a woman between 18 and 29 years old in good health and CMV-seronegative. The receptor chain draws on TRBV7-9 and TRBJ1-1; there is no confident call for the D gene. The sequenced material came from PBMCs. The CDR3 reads CASSLALAEKTEAFF. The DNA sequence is TGTGCCAGCAGCTTAGCGTTGGCGGAGAAGACTGAAGCTTTCTTT.